This T cell receptor (beta chain) came from a study of T cells in Graves' hyperthyroidism and ophthalmopathy. Study-level results: For ophthalmopathy, model prediction preceded onset by a median about 6 months. Most clonotypes expanded in the thyroid (above 0.001) were also present in blood.

Points on this clonotype: Its antigen is unknown.

Trimming took 6 bases from V and 8 from J; bases not matched to a gene: 7. The CDR3 loop spans 14 amino acids. Germline values: CDR1 SNHLY, CDR2 FYNNEI. Hyperthyroidism was newly diagnosed in patients aged 18 to 65 (duration under 2 months). It was 8 to 10 ml of fresh peripheral blood that supplied the PBMCs. Researchers took RNA transcripts and amplified the TCR beta CDR3 regions from them. Using the HTBI primer set, a first-round RT-PCR was run on the TCR CDR3. TCRdb reanalysed the multiplex PCR reads using MiXCR and keeps one entry per CDR3 protein. The sample carries fewer than 450,000 distinct CDR3 sequences, roughly 15% recorded once.

This chain links TRBV2 with TRBJ2-1; 10 nucleotides match TRBD2. Source material: blood. The TCR comes from a woman under 40 with Graves' hyperthyroidism that later progressed to Graves' ophthalmopathy. The CDR3 DNA reads TGTGCCAGCAGAGCGGGACTAGCGTCGGATGAGCAGTTCTTC. Residues: CASRAGLASDEQFF.